The present T cell receptor (beta chain) was sequenced within a study of T cells in Graves' hyperthyroidism and ophthalmopathy. RNA transcripts yielded amplified TCR beta CDR3 regions. Initially, a first-round RT-PCR of the TCR CDR3 employed the HTBI primer set. TCRdb re-called the multiplex PCR reads with MiXCR, one entry per CDR3 protein. Of 450,000 to 700,000 distinct CDR3 sequences detected, 46% appear once; the ten largest clones hold more than 7%. This clonotype has more than one count but fewer than ten. The diagnostic basis comprised clinical symptoms, serum thyroxine and TRAb, thyroid ultrasound and orbital computed tomography. The CDR3 has 12 residues. The germline CDR1 and CDR2 sequences are SEHNR and FQNEAQ (reference sequence). The V end lost 6 bases, the J end lost 10 bases, and 12 bases lay between the germline ends.

The V gene is TRBV7-9, the J gene TRBJ2-2; D unresolved. Material: peripheral blood or thyroid tissue (not recorded which). This TCR came from a woman aged 18-29 years with Graves' hyperthyroidism. CDR3 sequence (DNA): TGTGCCAGCAGTACCACAGACGTGGAGCTGTTTTTT. Protein sequence: CASSTTDVELFF.